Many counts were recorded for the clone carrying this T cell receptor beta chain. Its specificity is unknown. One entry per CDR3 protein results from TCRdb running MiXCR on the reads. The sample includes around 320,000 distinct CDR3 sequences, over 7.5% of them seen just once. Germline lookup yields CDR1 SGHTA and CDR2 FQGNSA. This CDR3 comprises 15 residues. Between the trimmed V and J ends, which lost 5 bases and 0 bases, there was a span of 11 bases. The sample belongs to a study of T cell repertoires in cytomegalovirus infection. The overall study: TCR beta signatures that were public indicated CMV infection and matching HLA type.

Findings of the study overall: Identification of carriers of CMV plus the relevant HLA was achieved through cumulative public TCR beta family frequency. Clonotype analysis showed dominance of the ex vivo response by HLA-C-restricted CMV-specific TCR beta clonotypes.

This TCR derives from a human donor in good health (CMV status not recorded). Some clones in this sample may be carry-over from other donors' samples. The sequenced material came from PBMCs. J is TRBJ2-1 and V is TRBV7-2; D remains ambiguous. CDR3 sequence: CASSLTLSSYNEQFF. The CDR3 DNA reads TGTGCCAGCAGCCTAACTCTAAGCTCCTACAATGAGCAGTTCTTC.